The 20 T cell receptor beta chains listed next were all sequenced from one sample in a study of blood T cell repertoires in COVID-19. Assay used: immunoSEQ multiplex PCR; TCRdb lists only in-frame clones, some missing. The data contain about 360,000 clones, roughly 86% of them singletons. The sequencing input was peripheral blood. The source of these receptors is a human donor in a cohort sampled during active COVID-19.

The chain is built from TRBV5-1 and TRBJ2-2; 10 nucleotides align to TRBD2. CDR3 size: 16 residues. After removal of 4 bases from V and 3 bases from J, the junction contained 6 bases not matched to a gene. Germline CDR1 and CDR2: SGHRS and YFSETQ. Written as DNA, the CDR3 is TGCGCCAGCAGCCCCCTAGCGGGGGCGTACACCGGGGAGCTGTTTTTT. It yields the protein CASSPLAGAYTGELFF.

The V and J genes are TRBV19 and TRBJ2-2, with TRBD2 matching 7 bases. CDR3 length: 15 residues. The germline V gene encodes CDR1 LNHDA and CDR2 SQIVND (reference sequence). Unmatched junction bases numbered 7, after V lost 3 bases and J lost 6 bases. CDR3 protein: CASSIRRELPGELFF. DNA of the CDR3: TGTGCCAGTAGTATCAGGCGGGAGCTTCCCGGGGAGCTGTTTTTT.

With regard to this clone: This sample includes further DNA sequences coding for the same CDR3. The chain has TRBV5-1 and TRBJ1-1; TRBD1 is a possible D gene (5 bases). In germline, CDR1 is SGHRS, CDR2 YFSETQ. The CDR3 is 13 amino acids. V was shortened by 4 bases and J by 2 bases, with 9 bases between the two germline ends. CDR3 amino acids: CASSSQGNTEAFF. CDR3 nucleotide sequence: TGCGCCAGCAGCAGCCAGGGAAACACTGAAGCTTTCTTT.

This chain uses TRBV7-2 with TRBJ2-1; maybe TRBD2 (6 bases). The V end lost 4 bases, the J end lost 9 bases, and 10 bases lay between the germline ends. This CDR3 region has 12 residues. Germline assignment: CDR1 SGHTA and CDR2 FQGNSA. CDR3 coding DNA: TGTGCCAGCAGCTCGGCGGAGGGTGAGCAGTTCTTC. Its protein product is CASSSAEGEQFF.

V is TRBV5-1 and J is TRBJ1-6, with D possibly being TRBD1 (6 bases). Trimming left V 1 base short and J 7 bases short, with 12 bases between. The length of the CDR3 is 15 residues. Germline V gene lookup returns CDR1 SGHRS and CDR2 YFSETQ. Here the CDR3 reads CASSLSSGENSPLHF. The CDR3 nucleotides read TGCGCCAGCAGCTTGTCCTCAGGGGAAAATTCACCCCTCCACTTT. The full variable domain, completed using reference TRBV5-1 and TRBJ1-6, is KAGVTQTPRYLIKTRGQQVTLSCSPISGHRSVSWYQQTPGQGLQFLFEYFSETQRNKGNFPGRFSGRQFSNSRSEMNVSTLELGDSALYLCASSLSSGENSPLHFGNGTRLTVT.

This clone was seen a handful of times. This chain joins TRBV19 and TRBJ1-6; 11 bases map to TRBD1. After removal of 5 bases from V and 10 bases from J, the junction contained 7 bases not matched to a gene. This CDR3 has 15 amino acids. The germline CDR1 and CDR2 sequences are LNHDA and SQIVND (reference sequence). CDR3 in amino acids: CASSAPGQGVSPLHF. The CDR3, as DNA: TGTGCCAGTAGTGCCCCGGGACAGGGGGTCTCACCCCTCCACTTT.

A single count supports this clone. In DNA form, the CDR3 reads TGTGCCAGCTCGAGGGGACAGAATAATGAAAAACTGTTTTTT. Its protein is CASSRGQNNEKLFF. This rearrangement joins TRBV19 to TRBJ1-4; 7 bases map to TRBD1. The CDR3 sequence is 14 residues long. Germline assignment: CDR1 LNHDA and CDR2 SQIVND (reference sequence). The V gene end was trimmed by 9 bases and the J gene end by 4 bases; junction bases not matched to a gene: 8.

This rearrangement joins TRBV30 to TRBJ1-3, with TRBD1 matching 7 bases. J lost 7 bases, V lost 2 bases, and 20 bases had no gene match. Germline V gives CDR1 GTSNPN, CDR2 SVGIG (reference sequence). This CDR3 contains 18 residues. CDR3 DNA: TGTGCCTGGAGTCCCGGGACAGAGAGGGGGATTGGAAGGAACACCATATATTTT. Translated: CAWSPGTERGIGRNTIYF.

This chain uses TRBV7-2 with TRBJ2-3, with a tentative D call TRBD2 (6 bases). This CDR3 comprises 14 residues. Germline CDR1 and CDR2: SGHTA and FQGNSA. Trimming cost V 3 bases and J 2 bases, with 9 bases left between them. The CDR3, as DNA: TGTGCCAGCAGCTTCCTAGCGATCACAGATACGCAGTATTTT. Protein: CASSFLAITDTQYF.

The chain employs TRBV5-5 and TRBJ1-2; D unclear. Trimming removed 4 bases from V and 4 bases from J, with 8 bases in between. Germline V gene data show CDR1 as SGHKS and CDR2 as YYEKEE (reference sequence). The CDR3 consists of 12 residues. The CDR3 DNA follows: TGTGCCAGCAGCGCGGAGAGCTATGGCTACACCTTC. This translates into CASSAESYGYTF.

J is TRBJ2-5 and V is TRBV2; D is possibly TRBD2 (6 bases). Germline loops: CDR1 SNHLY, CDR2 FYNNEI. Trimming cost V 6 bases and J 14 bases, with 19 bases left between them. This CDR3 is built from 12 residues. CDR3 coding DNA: TGTGCCAGCAGCAATAGGGAGGAATTCTTTTACTTC. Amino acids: CASSNREEFFYF.

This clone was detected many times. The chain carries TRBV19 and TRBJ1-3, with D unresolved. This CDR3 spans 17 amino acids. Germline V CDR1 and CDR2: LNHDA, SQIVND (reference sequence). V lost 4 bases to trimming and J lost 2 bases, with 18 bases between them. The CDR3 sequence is CASSKPLSENPGNTIYF. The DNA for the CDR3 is TGTGCCAGTAGTAAACCGCTATCTGAGAATCCTGGAAACACCATATATTTT.

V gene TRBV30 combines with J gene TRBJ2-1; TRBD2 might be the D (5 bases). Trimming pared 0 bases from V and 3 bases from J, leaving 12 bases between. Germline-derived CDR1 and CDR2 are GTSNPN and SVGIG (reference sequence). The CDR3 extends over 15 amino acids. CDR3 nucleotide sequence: TGTGCCTGGAGTGTGGGCTCCGGGGTCTACAATGAGCAGTTCTTC. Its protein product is CAWSVGSGVYNEQFF.

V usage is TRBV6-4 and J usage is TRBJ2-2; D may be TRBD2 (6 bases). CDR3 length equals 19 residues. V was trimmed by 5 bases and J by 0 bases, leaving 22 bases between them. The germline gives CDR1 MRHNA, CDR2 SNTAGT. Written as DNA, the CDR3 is TGTGCCAGCAGTAGGGACTTTCGTCCGGACCATACGAACACCGGGGAGCTGTTTTTT. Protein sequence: CASSRDFRPDHTNTGELFF.

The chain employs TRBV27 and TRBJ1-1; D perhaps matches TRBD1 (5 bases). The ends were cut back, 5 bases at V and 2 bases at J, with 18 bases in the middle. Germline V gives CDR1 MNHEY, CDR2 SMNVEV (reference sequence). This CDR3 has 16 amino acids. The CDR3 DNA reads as TGTGCCAGCAGTACCCCAAAACGGGGGGGAAACACTGAAGCTTTCTTT. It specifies CASSTPKRGGNTEAFF.

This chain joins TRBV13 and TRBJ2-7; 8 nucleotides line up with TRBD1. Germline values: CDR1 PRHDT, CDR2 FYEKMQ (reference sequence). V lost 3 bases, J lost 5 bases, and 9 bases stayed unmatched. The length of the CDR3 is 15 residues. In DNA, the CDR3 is TGTGCCAGCAGCTTTCACAGGGGGTGGCTCCACGAGCAGTACTTC. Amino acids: CASSFHRGWLHEQYF.

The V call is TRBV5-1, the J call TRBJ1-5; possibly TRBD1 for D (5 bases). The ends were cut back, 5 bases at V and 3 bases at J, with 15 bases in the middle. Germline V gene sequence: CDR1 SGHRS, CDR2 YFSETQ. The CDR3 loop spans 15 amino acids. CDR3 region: CASSRDGSDNQPQHF. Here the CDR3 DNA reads TGCGCCAGCAGTCGGGACGGGAGCGACAATCAGCCCCAGCATTTT.

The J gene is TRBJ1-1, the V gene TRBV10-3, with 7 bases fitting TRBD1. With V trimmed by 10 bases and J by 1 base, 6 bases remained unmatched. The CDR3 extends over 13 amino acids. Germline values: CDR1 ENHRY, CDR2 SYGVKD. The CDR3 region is CATGQTPNTEAFF. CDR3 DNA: TGTGCCACGGGACAGACACCGAACACTGAAGCTTTCTTT.

The CDR3 region has the DNA TGTGCCAGCAGCGCTATGGGACAGGGCTACGAGCAGTACTTC. Amino acid sequence: CASSAMGQGYEQYF. The rearrangement links TRBV9 to TRBJ2-7, with 9 bases fitting TRBD1. Trimming at V came to 3 bases and at J to 3 bases, leaving 4 bases not matched to a gene. Per the germline V gene, CDR1 is SGDLS and CDR2 is YYNGEE. CDR3 length: 14 amino acids.

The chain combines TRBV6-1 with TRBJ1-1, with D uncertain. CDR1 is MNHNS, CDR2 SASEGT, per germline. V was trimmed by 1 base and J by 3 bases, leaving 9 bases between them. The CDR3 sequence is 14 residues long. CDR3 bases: TGTGCCAGCAGTGAAGACACATTGGACACTGAAGCTTTCTTT. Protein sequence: CASSEDTLDTEAFF.